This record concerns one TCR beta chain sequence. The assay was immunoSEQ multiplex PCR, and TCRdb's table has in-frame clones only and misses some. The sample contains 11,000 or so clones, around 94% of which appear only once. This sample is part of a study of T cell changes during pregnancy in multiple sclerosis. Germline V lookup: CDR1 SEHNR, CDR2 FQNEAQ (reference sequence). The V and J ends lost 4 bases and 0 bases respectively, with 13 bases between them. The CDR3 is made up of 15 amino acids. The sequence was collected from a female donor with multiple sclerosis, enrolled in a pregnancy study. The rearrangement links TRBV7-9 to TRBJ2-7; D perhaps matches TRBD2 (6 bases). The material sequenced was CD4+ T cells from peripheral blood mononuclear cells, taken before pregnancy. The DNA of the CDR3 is TGTGCCAGCAGCTATGGCGCGGGGAGCTCCTACGAGCAGTACTTC. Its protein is CASSYGAGSSYEQYF.